The next 21 T cell receptor delta chains were all read from a single sample in a study of DNA immune sequencing with unique molecular identifiers. A 32-plex genomic DNA assay used primers for all 8 TRDV and 4 TRDJ genes. Adapter PCR followed two to three barcoding PCR cycles that attached a 12-nucleotide UMI. TCRdb fed the multiplex PCR reads into CATT to redo clone calling. The table records 700 to 950 delta-chain clones, roughly 3.2% of them present only once. Specimen: gamma-delta T cells from PBMCs. The receptors derive from a human donor in good health.

Details on this clone: The translation of this DNA and the TCRdb protein of a much larger clone differ at residue 3, probably owing to a read error; the protein shown here is translated from the DNA. V usage is TRDV2 and J usage is TRDJ1, with TRDD3 matching 10 bases. The V gene's germline CDR1 is GEAIGNYY and CDR2 EKD. CDR3 length: 16 residues. CDR3 in amino acids: CARDGMGDTKVDKLIF. Here the CDR3 DNA reads TGTGCCCGTGACGGAATGGGGGATACTAAGGTCGATAAACTCATCTTT.

This clone came up a few times. For this DNA, TCRdb reports the protein of a much larger clone, which diverges at residue 9, most likely from a read error; the protein presented here is translated directly from the DNA. The chain carries TRDV2 and TRDJ1; D might be TRDD3 (6 bases). V gave up 3 bases and J gave up 3 bases, with 25 bases separating them. The CDR3 length is 18 residues. Germline CDR1 and CDR2: GEAIGNYY and EKD. For the CDR3, the DNA is TGTGCCTGTGACCACATAGGAGGGGATTCGCGTACACCCGATAAACTCATCTTT. Residues: CACDHIGGDSRTPDKLIF.

The table lists this clone with a few counts. With a far larger clone one base away, a read error is the likely cause. The sample has other DNA sequences that encode this CDR3 too. J is TRDJ1 and V is TRDV2, with TRDD3 identical over 8 bases. The germline V gene has CDR1 GEAIGNYY and CDR2 EKD. This CDR3 region has 18 residues. The V gene end was trimmed by 3 bases and the J gene end by 2 bases; junction bases not matched to a gene: 16. CDR3 sequence: CACDPVLGANIYTDKLIF. In nucleotides, the CDR3 is TGTGCCTGTGACCCCGTACTGGGGGCCAATATTTATACCGATAAACTCATCTTT.

As for this clone: The protein in TCRdb stems from a much larger clone and differs at residue 9 from this DNA's translation, likely a read error; here the protein is translated from the DNA. Written as DNA, the CDR3 is TGTGCCTGTGATACTCTCCCCCACCATACAGGAGCCCACACCGATAAACTCATCTTT. Protein sequence: CACDTLPHHTGAHTDKLIF. V and J are TRDV2 and TRDJ1, with D uncertain. The germline CDR1 and CDR2 sequences are GEAIGNYY and EKD. The CDR3 has 19 residues. V was clipped by 4 bases and J by 0 bases, with 26 bases between them.

As concerns this clone: This probably arose from a read error, given a far larger clone one base away. The same CDR3 can be traced to other DNA sequences in this sample. The CDR3 region is CACDTLTGGYLRGEPQVLIF. The CDR3 DNA reads TGTGCCTGTGACACATTAACTGGTGGATACTTAAGGGGGGAGCCCCAAGTACTCATCTTT. This chain links TRDV2 with TRDJ1; tentative D call: TRDD3 (6 bases). The CDR3 is 20 residues long. Trimming took 1 base from V and 10 from J, leaving 36 bases between them. Looked up from germline, CDR1 is GEAIGNYY and CDR2 is EKD.

This clone was seen more than once but under ten times. TCRdb's entry gives the protein of a much larger clone, which mismatches this DNA's translation at residue 4, likely from a read error; the protein reported here is translated from the DNA. The chain is built from TRDV2 and TRDJ2; 9 bases fit TRDD3. With the DNA end fitting TRDJ1 better, the J assignment may be wrong. Looked up from germline, CDR1 is GEAIGNYY and CDR2 is EKD. This CDR3 is 15 amino acids long. In nucleotides, the CDR3 is TGTGCCTGTCACATTCTGGGGGGATACCAGGATAAACTCATCTTT. Protein sequence: CACHILGGYQDKLIF.

In this sample, this clone is medium-sized. The rearrangement links TRDV2 to TRDJ1, with 11 positions matching TRDD3. Germline CDR1 reads GEAIGNYY; CDR2 reads EKD. The CDR3 runs 15 residues. J lost 2 bases, V lost 3 bases, and 4 bases had no gene match. CDR3 amino acids: CACDPLGDSTDKLIF. The CDR3 DNA reads as TGTGCCTGTGACCCACTGGGGGATAGTACCGATAAACTCATCTTT.

This clone is termed large (0.1 to 1%). This chain uses TRDV2 with TRDJ3, with 10 nucleotides matching TRDD3. The CDR3 is 19 residues long. CDR1 GEAIGNYY and CDR2 EKD come from the germline V gene. J gave up 0 bases and V 3 bases, and 7 bases lay outside the gene matches. CDR3 region: CACDPTGGWSSWDTRQMFF. For the CDR3, the DNA is TGTGCCTGTGACCCTACTGGGGGATGGAGCTCCTGGGACACCCGACAGATGTTTTTC.

About this clone itself: TCRdb attributes to this sequence the protein of a much larger clone, which differs from the DNA translation at residue 11; a read error is likely, and the protein displayed is translated from the DNA. The V and J genes are TRDV2 and TRDJ1; TRDD3 matches at 8 bases. CDR1 is GEAIGNYY, CDR2 EKD, per germline. The CDR3 is made up of 18 amino acids. V trimming: 3 bases; J trimming: 0 bases; junction bases outside the gene matches: 14. The CDR3 coding sequence is TGTGCCTGTGACCCCGTACTGGGGGCCAATTTTTACACCGATAAACTCATCTTT. It translates to CACDPVLGANFYTDKLIF.

This clone was counted between two and nine times. This likely came from a read error, as a far larger clone is one base away. V usage is TRDV2 and J usage is TRDJ1, with 8 nucleotides matching TRDD3. V shed 2 bases and J 0 bases; nucleotides not matched to a gene: 10. The V gene's germline CDR1 is GEAIGNYY and CDR2 EKD. The CDR3 consists of 17 residues. The CDR3 loop reads CACDIANPGGDTDKLIF. CDR3 DNA sequence: TGTGCCTGTGACATCGCTAACCCTGGGGGAGACACCGATAAACTCATCTTT.

This clone was found a few times. With a far larger clone one base away, a read error is the likely cause. The rearrangement uses TRDV2 and TRDJ2, with D maybe TRDD3 (5 bases). The J call may not be correct, given that the DNA end is closer to TRDJ1. CDR3 length equals 17 residues. Per germline, CDR1 GEAIGNYY and CDR2 EKD. CDR3 DNA sequence: TGTGCCTGTGACACCGCTAACCCTGGGCGAGACACCGATAAACTCATCTTT. It codes for CACDTANPGRDTDKLIF.

Concerning this clone: The protein recorded in TCRdb matches a much larger clone and deviates from this DNA's translation at residue 9, suggesting a read error; the protein here is obtained by translating the DNA. Within the sample, other DNA sequences also encode this same CDR3. The CDR3 is CACDGMGDNKVDKLIF. The DNA of the CDR3 is TGTGCCTGTGACGGAATGGGGGATAATAAGGTCGATAAACTCATCTTT. The chain employs TRDV2 and TRDJ1, with 9 bases fitting TRDD3. From germline, CDR1 is GEAIGNYY and CDR2 EKD. The junction had 11 bases not matched to a gene; V was cut back by 3 bases and J by 4 bases. This CDR3 spans 16 amino acids.

This clone was counted a few times. TCRdb assigns this DNA the protein of a much larger clone, which departs from its translation at residue 7; this likely reflects a read error, and the protein shown comes from translating the DNA. Other DNA sequences in this specimen translate into the identical CDR3. This chain links TRDV2 with TRDJ1; 11 nucleotides align to TRDD3. CDR1 GEAIGNYY and CDR2 EKD come from the germline V gene. After removal of 1 base from V and 10 bases from J, the junction contained 25 bases not matched to a gene. The CDR3 extends over 20 amino acids. As DNA, the CDR3 is TGTGCCTGTGACACATTAGCTGGGGGATACTTAAGGGGGGAGCCCCAAGTACTCATCTTT. This translates into CACDTLAGGYLRGEPQVLIF.

This clone was counted between two and nine times. A clone one base away is much larger, so this may be a read error. The genes are TRDV2 and TRDJ1, with 10 bases lining up with TRDD3. The CDR3 extends over 19 amino acids. Trimming removed 0 bases from V and 0 bases from J; junction bases left unmatched: 12. Germline values: CDR1 GEAIGNYY, CDR2 EKD. In DNA form, the CDR3 reads TGTGCCTGTGACACCGTGAAGGGGGGATACGATGTTTACACCGATAAACTCATCTTT. Its translation: CACDTVKGGYDVYTDKLIF.

A word on this clone: Since a far larger clone is one base different, this is likely a read error. Distinct nucleotide sequences in the sample also encode this CDR3. This chain joins TRDV2 and TRDJ1, with TRDD3 matching 8 bases. The CDR3 is 18 residues long. From germline, CDR1 is GEAIGNYY and CDR2 EKD. The CDR3 DNA reads as TGTGCCTGTGACCCCGTACTGGGGGCCAATATTTACACTGATAAACTCATCTTT. This translates into CACDPVLGANIYTDKLIF.

Within the sample, this clone is hyperexpanded. Distinct nucleotide sequences in the sample also encode this CDR3. This chain links TRDV1 with TRDJ1, with unresolved D. With 10 bases removed from V and 2 bases from J, the gap between germline ends came to 5 bases. This CDR3 spans 10 amino acids. From germline, CDR1 is TSWWSYY and CDR2 QGS. CDR3 DNA: TGTGCTCCAAAGACCGATAAACTCATCTTT. This gives the protein CAPKTDKLIF.

This clone is termed medium-sized. V is TRDV2 and J is TRDJ1; unclear D gene. Germline CDR1 GEAIGNYY, CDR2 EKD. The CDR3 extends over 14 amino acids. Trimming left V 3 bases short and J 5 bases short, with 15 bases between. The CDR3 DNA reads TGTGCCTGTGACGAACTTATACTTGGGGATAAACTCATCTTT. This codes for CACDELILGDKLIF.

This clone has more than one count but fewer than ten. This probably arose from a read error, given a far larger clone one base away. This sequence joins TRDV2 and TRDJ1; D unclear. The CDR3 length is 17 residues. CDR1 and CDR2 (germline): GEAIGNYY, EKD. The ends were cut back, 5 bases at V and 0 bases at J, with 21 bases in the middle. CDR3 sequence: CACVNIPRREYTDKLIF. The CDR3 DNA is TGTGCCTGTGTCAACATCCCCCGCCGAGAGTACACCGATAAACTCATCTTT.

Sample share makes this clone hyperexpanded. This sample includes further DNA sequences coding for the same CDR3. This chain joins TRDV2 and TRDJ1; D possibly corresponds to TRDD3 (6 bases). CDR3 length: 15 amino acids. The V gene lost 0 bases and the J gene lost 5 bases, with 15 bases spanning the gap. The germline CDR1 and CDR2 sequences are GEAIGNYY and EKD. The CDR3 DNA reads TGTGCCTGTGACACCGTCGGGGGGACTCGGGATAAACTCATCTTT. Residues: CACDTVGGTRDKLIF.

The sample holds a few counts of this clone. A single base is all that separates this from a far larger clone, so a read error is likely. The chain links TRDV2 to TRDJ1, with TRDD3 identical over 8 bases. CDR1 is GEAIGNYY, CDR2 EKD, per germline. CDR3 size: 18 residues. J was trimmed by 0 bases and V by 0 bases; bases with no gene match: 11. CDR3: CACDTVLGANIYTDKLIF. CDR3 DNA sequence: TGTGCCTGTGACACCGTACTGGGGGCCAATATTTACACCGATAAACTCATCTTT.

About this clone itself: A far bigger clonotype differs at one base, so this is likely a read error. Other DNA sequences in the sample encode the same CDR3. This rearrangement joins TRDV2 to TRDJ1, with 7 positions matching TRDD3. CDR1 is GEAIGNYY and CDR2 is EKD in the germline V gene. With V trimmed by 3 bases and J by 2 bases, 17 bases remained unmatched. This CDR3 has 18 amino acids. DNA of the CDR3: TGTGCCTGTGACGCCTTGGGGATAACGACGGGTGGGACCGATAAACTCATCTTT. Residues: CACDALGITTGGTDKLIF.